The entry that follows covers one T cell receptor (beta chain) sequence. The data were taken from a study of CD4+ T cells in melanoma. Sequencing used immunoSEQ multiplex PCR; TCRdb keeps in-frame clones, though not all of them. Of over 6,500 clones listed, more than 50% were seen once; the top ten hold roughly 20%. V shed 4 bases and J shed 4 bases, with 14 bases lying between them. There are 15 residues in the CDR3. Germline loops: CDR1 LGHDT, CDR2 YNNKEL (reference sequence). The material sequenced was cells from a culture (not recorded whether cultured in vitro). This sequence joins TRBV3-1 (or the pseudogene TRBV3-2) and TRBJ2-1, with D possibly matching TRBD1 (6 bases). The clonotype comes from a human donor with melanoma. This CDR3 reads CASSPQDSKYNEQFF. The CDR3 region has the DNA TGTGCCAGCAGCCCTCAGGACAGTAAATACAATGAGCAGTTCTTC.